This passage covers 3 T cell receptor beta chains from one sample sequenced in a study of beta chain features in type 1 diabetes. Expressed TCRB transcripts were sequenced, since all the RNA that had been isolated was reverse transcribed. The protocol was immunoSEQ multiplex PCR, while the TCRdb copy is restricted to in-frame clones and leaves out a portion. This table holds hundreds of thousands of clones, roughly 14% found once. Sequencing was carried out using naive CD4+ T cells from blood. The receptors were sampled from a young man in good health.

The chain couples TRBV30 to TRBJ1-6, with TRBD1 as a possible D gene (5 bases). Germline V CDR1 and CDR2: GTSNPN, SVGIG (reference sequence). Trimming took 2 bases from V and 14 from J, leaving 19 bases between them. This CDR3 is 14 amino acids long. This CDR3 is CAWSTPGRNTALHF. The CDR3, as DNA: TGTGCCTGGAGTACACCGGGACGGAATACGGCCCTCCACTTT.

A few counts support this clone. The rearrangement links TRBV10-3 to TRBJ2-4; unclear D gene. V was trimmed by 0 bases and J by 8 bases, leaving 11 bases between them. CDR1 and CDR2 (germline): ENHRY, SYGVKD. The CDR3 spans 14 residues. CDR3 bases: TGTGCCATCAGTGAGTCGAGGCAGATGCACATTCAGTACTTC. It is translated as CAISESRQMHIQYF.

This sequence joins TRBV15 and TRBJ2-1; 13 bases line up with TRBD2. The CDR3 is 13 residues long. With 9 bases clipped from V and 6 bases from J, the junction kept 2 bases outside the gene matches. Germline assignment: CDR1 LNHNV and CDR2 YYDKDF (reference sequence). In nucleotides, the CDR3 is TGTGCCACTCGGACTAGCGGGGGCAATGAGCAGTTCTTC. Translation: CATRTSGGNEQFF.